The rows below give T cell receptor beta chains drawn from one sample of a study of cytomegalovirus exposure and HLA in healthy donors. Method: immunoSEQ multiplex PCR; TCRdb's copy keeps in-frame clones and lacks some. The table has roughly 63,000 clones, roughly 90% seen once. The source material was PBMCs. The receptor source for this set is a woman under 30 in good health and CMV-seronegative. Each CDR3 is given with its conserved first and last residue. The D gene is left open where the match is weak. The listing skips clone size in some rows; elsewhere it reads once, few, many or a size class.

d_call,j_call,v_call,clone_size,cdr3_aa,cdr3_nt
.,TRBJ2-7,TRBV27,.,CASSISTGSPNYEQYF,TGTGCCAGCAGTATAAGCACAGGGAGCCCTAACTACGAGCAGTACTTC
.,TRBJ2-5,TRBV5-1,.,CASRYGQQETQYF,TGCGCCAGCAGATACGGACAGCAAGAGACCCAGTACTTC
.,TRBJ2-5,TRBV28,.,CASRATGSQETQYF,TGTGCCAGCAGGGCGACAGGCTCCCAAGAGACCCAGTACTTC
.,TRBJ2-7,TRBV28,.,CASRGALGQGGFNEQYF,TGTGCCAGCAGGGGGGCTCTTGGACAGGGAGGGTTTAATGAGCAGTACTTC
TRBD1,TRBJ2-1,TRBV6-5,.,CASRFTGGTYNEQFF,TGTGCCAGCAGATTTACAGGGGGGACCTACAATGAGCAGTTCTTC
TRBD1,TRBJ1-1,TRBV7-2,.,CASSSRQGHTEAFF,TGTGCCAGCAGCTCCCGACAGGGACACACTGAAGCTTTCTTT
.,TRBJ2-3,TRBV19,.,CASSMGTNTDTQYF,TGTGCCAGTAGTATGGGGACAAATACAGATACGCAGTATTTT
TRBD2,TRBJ2-3,TRBV19,.,CASSIGSSGDTQYF,TGTGCCAGTAGTATAGGGTCTAGCGGAGATACGCAGTATTTT
TRBD1,TRBJ2-2,TRBV5-1,.,CASTVEGGGNTGELFF,TGCGCCAGCACGGTAGAAGGGGGCGGAAACACCGGGGAGCTGTTTTTT
TRBD2,TRBJ2-3,TRBV11-2,.,CASSPTGGEADTQYF,TGTGCCAGCAGCCCTACCGGGGGGGAGGCAGATACGCAGTATTTT
TRBD2,TRBJ2-5,TRBV6-5,once,CASTRSGGRRETQYF,TGTGCCAGCACAAGGAGCGGGGGTAGACGTGAGACCCAGTACTTC
TRBD2,TRBJ2-2,TRBV7-2,.,CASSSLAGGTGELFF,TGTGCCAGCAGCTCTCTAGCGGGGGGTACCGGGGAGCTGTTTTTT
.,TRBJ1-3,TRBV18,once,CASSRGADSGNTIYF,TGTGCCAGCTCACGCGGAGCAGACTCTGGAAACACCATATATTTT
TRBD1,TRBJ1-2,TRBV30,.,CAWSVPQGARYGYTF,TGTGCCTGGAGTGTACCCCAGGGGGCCAGGTATGGCTACACCTTC
.,TRBJ2-1,TRBV21-1,few,CASSPTSGSPYSEQFF,TGTGCCAGCAGCCCTACTAGCGGGAGTCCTTATAGCGAGCAGTTCTTC
TRBD2,TRBJ2-3,TRBV10-1,once,CASSAAGLAAGTDTQYF,TGCGCCAGCAGTGCAGCGGGACTAGCGGCGGGCACAGATACGCAGTATTTT
TRBD1,TRBJ1-2,TRBV28,.,CASSTRQGTIGGYTF,TGTGCCAGCAGTACTCGACAGGGAACAATTGGTGGCTACACCTTC
.,TRBJ2-1,TRBV7-2,.,CASSLVPGGEYNEQFF,TGTGCCAGCAGCTTAGTGCCTGGGGGCGAGTACAATGAGCAGTTCTTC
TRBD1,TRBJ2-2,TRBV7-9,.,CASSYRTGGIGELFF,TGTGCCAGCAGCTATCGGACAGGGGGCATCGGGGAGCTGTTTTTT
TRBD2,TRBJ2-7,TRBV7-2,.,CASSLISGASRGEQYF,TGTGCCAGCAGCTTAATAAGCGGGGCCTCGAGGGGCGAGCAGTACTTC
.,TRBJ1-1,TRBV2,.,CASSEWGRLNTEAFF,TGTGCCAGCAGTGAATGGGGCCGCCTGAACACTGAAGCTTTCTTT
.,TRBJ2-3,TRBV5-4,.,CASSYARGGAFSTDTQYF,TGTGCCAGCAGCTACGCTAGGGGGGGGGCTTTTAGCACAGATACGCAGTATTTT
TRBD2,TRBJ2-7,TRBV19,.,CASSSLAGGSYEQYF,TGTGCCAGTAGTTCCCTAGCGGGAGGATCCTACGAGCAGTACTTC
TRBD1,TRBJ2-1,TRBV28,.,CASRRGPGQTYNEQFF,TGTGCCAGCAGACGAGGGCCGGGACAGACGTACAATGAGCAGTTCTTC
.,TRBJ2-4,TRBV6-1,.,CASSEAPGAKNIQYF,TGTGCCAGCAGTGAAGCGCCCGGGGCCAAAAACATTCAGTACTTC
TRBD1,TRBJ2-7,TRBV19,.,CASSPTGTGQEQYF,TGTGCCAGTAGTCCCACCGGGACAGGGCAAGAGCAGTACTTC
TRBD2,TRBJ2-3,TRBV10-2,.,CASRPPRRGYSPSTDTQYF,TGCGCCAGCAGGCCCCCCCGGCGGGGGTATTCCCCTAGCACAGATACGCAGTATTTT
TRBD2,TRBJ2-1,TRBV7-9,once,CASTLIGGGDNEQFF,TGTGCCAGCACCTTAATCGGGGGAGGGGACAATGAGCAGTTCTTC
.,TRBJ1-1,TRBV28,once,CASSPGTEAFF,TGTGCCAGCAGCCCGGGCACTGAAGCTTTCTTT
TRBD1,TRBJ1-2,TRBV5-4,.,CASSNGQGTNYGYTF,TGTGCCAGCAGCAACGGACAGGGGACTAACTATGGCTACACCTTC
TRBD1,TRBJ1-2,TRBV7-2,.,CASSYREGAEYGYTF,TGTGCCAGCAGCTACCGGGAGGGGGCCGAATATGGCTACACCTTC
.,TRBJ2-3,TRBV30,.,CAWTLRGGTDTQYF,TGTGCCTGGACCCTCAGGGGGGGCACAGATACGCAGTATTTT
.,TRBJ1-5,TRBV19,.,CASSESIHNQPQHF,TGTGCCAGCTCGGAGAGTATACACAATCAGCCCCAGCATTTT
.,TRBJ2-2,TRBV6-5,.,CASSVRPNTGELFF,TGTGCCAGCAGTGTCCGTCCGAACACCGGGGAGCTGTTTTTT
TRBD1,TRBJ1-2,TRBV27,.,CASSPGGVGYTF,TGTGCCAGCAGCCCAGGGGGCGTTGGCTACACCTTC
TRBD2,TRBJ2-3,TRBV27,.,CASSKRLAGDTDTQYF,TGTGCCAGCAGTAAGCGTCTAGCGGGGGACACAGATACGCAGTATTTT
TRBD2,TRBJ2-3,TRBV7-8,once,CASSLGTSKSSDTQYF,TGTGCCAGCAGCTTAGGGACTAGCAAGTCTTCAGATACGCAGTATTTT
TRBD1,TRBJ1-5,TRBV28,.,CATSQGAITGGQPQHF,TGTGCCACTTCACAGGGGGCGATTACCGGCGGACAGCCCCAGCATTTT
.,TRBJ1-1,TRBV28,.,CASSRWGAEAFF,TGTGCCAGCAGCCGATGGGGCGCTGAAGCTTTCTTT
.,TRBJ2-5,TRBV18,.,CASSPGTLETQYF,TGTGCCAGCTCACCAGGGACTCTGGAGACCCAGTACTTC
.,TRBJ1-5,TRBV7-8,.,CASSSFSGQPQHF,TGTGCCAGCAGCTCGTTCTCCGGGCAGCCCCAGCATTTT
.,TRBJ1-1,TRBV2,.,CASRGSTSMYEAFF,TGTGCCAGCAGGGGGAGTACTTCGATGTACGAAGCTTTCTTT
.,TRBJ2-7,TRBV5-8,.,CASSLDISYEQYF,TGTGCCAGCAGCTTGGACATATCTTACGAGCAGTACTTC
TRBD2,TRBJ2-7,TRBV5-1,.,CASIPGVRGRGNEQYF,TGCGCCAGCATCCCCGGGGTTCGCGGGAGAGGAAACGAGCAGTACTTC
TRBD2,TRBJ2-7,TRBV5-1,.,CASSWTSGSYEQYF,TGCGCCAGCAGCTGGACTAGCGGATCCTACGAGCAGTACTTC
TRBD2,TRBJ2-1,TRBV27,.,CASSSGLAGVGYNEQFF,TGTGCCAGCAGTTCGGGACTAGCGGGAGTAGGTTACAATGAGCAGTTCTTC
TRBD1,TRBJ1-1,TRBV11-2,.,CASSSQAGGNTEAFF,TGTGCCAGCAGCTCCCAGGCAGGGGGGAACACTGAAGCTTTCTTT
TRBD1,TRBJ2-7,TRBV27,once,CASSKTGRLSYEQYF,TGTGCCAGCAGTAAGACAGGGAGACTTTCCTACGAGCAGTACTTC
.,TRBJ2-3,TRBV5-8,.,CASSFLVAPQYF,TGTGCCAGCAGCTTTTTGGTGGCTCCGCAGTATTTT
.,TRBJ1-5,TRBV5-8,.,CASSLGGSGWPQHF,TGTGCCAGCAGCTTAGGCGGGAGCGGTTGGCCCCAGCATTTT
.,TRBJ1-2,TRBV28,.,CASRPGSYGYTF,TGTGCCAGCCGCCCGGGGTCCTATGGCTACACCTTC
TRBD1,TRBJ1-2,TRBV20-1,.,CSADRDYGYTF,TGCAGTGCTGACAGGGACTATGGCTACACCTTC
.,TRBJ1-4,TRBV18,.,CASSTPLTGVTKLFF,TGTGCCAGCTCAACTCCCCTCACCGGTGTTACGAAACTGTTTTTT
TRBD1,TRBJ1-5,TRBV4-1,.,CASSQEVPGTGNQPQHF,TGCGCCAGCAGCCAGGAGGTACCCGGGACAGGTAATCAGCCCCAGCATTTT
TRBD1,TRBJ2-6,TRBV14,.,CASSQLQGAAGANVLTF,TGTGCCAGCAGCCAGCTTCAGGGGGCGGCGGGGGCCAACGTCCTGACTTTC
.,TRBJ2-7,TRBV7-9,.,CASSGRAYEQYF,TGTGCCAGCAGCGGGCGGGCATACGAGCAGTACTTC
TRBD1,TRBJ1-5,TRBV10-3,.,CAISESKTGQGIGRNQPQHF,TGTGCCATCAGTGAGTCGAAAACGGGACAGGGGATTGGGCGCAATCAGCCCCAGCATTTT
.,TRBJ2-7,TRBV5-8,.,CASSLAVHEQYF,TGTGCCAGCAGCTTGGCTGTCCACGAGCAGTACTTC
TRBD2,TRBJ2-3,TRBV11-2,.,CASSLVGLAADTQYF,TGTGCCAGCAGCTTAGTTGGACTAGCCGCAGATACGCAGTATTTT
.,TRBJ2-5,TRBV6-1,.,CASTFGGAETQYF,TGTGCCAGCACTTTCGGCGGCGCCGAGACCCAGTACTTC